This T cell receptor (beta chain) was identified in a study of OX40 agonist ivuxolimab in advanced cancers. The overall study: Two cutaneous melanoma patients and one hepatocellular carcinoma patient, three in all, had partial responses. Notes on the study in general: Expanded clones belonging to CD8+ T cells outnumbered, on average, those of CD4+.

Regarding this clone: The target antigen is unknown.

Clones were read by immunoSEQ multiplex PCR, and TCRdb kept only the in-frame ones, dropping some. The sample lists around 76,000 clones; 89% were seen once. This TCR was sampled from an adult with an advanced solid tumor such as melanoma, head and neck, liver or kidney cancer. Sequences were derived from CD4+ or CD8+ T cells sorted from blood, sampled in a trial of the OX40 agonist ivuxolimab.

CDR3 in amino acids: CASSKTWGRVSSYEQYF. Here the CDR3 DNA reads TGTGCCAGCAGCAAAACATGGGGCAGGGTCAGCTCCTACGAGCAGTACTTC. The V and J genes are TRBV21-1 and TRBJ2-7; TRBD1 reflects the table's D call only, with no check against the DNA. TRBV21-1 is listed as a pseudogene. This CDR3 is 17 amino acids long.